This T cell receptor beta chain appears in the sequencing data of a study of OX40 agonist ivuxolimab in advanced cancers. Sequencing was performed with immunoSEQ multiplex PCR; in TCRdb, only in-frame clones are kept and a portion is missing. The sample has 90,000 to 150,000 clones, roughly nine tenths seen once; the top ten hold more than 0.45%. Per germline, CDR1 LGHNA and CDR2 YNFKEQ. The junction had 8 bases not matched to a gene; V was cut back by 4 bases and J by 6 bases. The CDR3 contains 15 residues. The sample here was CD4+ or CD8+ T cells sorted from blood, taken in a trial of the OX40 agonist ivuxolimab. The receptor comes from an adult with an advanced solid tumor such as melanoma, head and neck, liver or kidney cancer. The chain recombines TRBV4-2 with TRBJ2-2, with TRBD1 matching 7 bases. The CDR3 loop reads CASSRNDRDAGELFF. CDR3 DNA: TGTGCCAGCAGCCGAAATGACAGGGATGCCGGGGAGCTGTTTTTT.